Presented here are 21 T cell receptor beta chains from one specimen sequenced in a study of blood T cell repertoires in COVID-19. Sequenced by immunoSEQ multiplex PCR; TCRdb stores in-frame clones only, minus some. The table includes tens of thousands of clones, approximately 84% detected once. Sequenced sample: peripheral blood. The receptors were gathered from a man in his 70s with active COVID-19.

The rearrangement links TRBV11-2 to TRBJ2-7, with D perhaps TRBD2 (6 bases). Germline V gene data show CDR1 as SGHAT and CDR2 as FQNNGV. Trimming removed 2 bases from V and 2 bases from J, with 13 bases in between. The CDR3 extends over 15 amino acids. CDR3 nucleotides: TGTGCCAGCAGCTTACCCTCGGGACTGCCCTACGAGCAGTACTTC. Protein sequence: CASSLPSGLPYEQYF.

This chain links TRBV19 with TRBJ2-7, with 8 bases matching TRBD2. J was trimmed by 3 bases and V by 9 bases; bases with no gene match: 4. This CDR3 has 12 residues. Germline lookup yields CDR1 LNHDA and CDR2 SQIVND (reference sequence). CDR3 coding DNA: TGTGCCAGACCGGGACTAGTCTACGAGCAGTACTTC. Translating it yields CARPGLVYEQYF.

The rearrangement links TRBV11-2 to TRBJ2-1, with D tentatively TRBD2 (5 bases). There are 14 residues in the CDR3. The V gene lost 1 base and the J gene lost 7 bases, with 11 bases spanning the gap. From germline, CDR1 is SGHAT and CDR2 FQNNGV. The CDR3 coding sequence is TGTGCCAGCAGCTTAGGTGGGATAGCGAATGAGCAGTTCTTC. Translated, it gives CASSLGGIANEQFF.

This clone was observed a single time. The chain uses TRBV7-8 and TRBJ2-2; TRBD2 agrees at 7 bases. The CDR3 has 20 residues. Germline trimming cut 9 bases from V and 4 bases from J; bases unmatched to any gene: 26. The V gene's germline CDR1 is SGHVS and CDR2 FQNEAQ. CDR3 nucleotides: TGTGCCAGGAACTTAAGTTCGGTAGTTTCACCGGGAGGCTTCACCGGGGAGCTGTTTTTT. As protein: CARNLSSVVSPGGFTGELFF.

This clone was seen more than once but under ten times. This chain joins TRBV28 and TRBJ2-1; 8 bases agree with TRBD1. Germline lookup yields CDR1 MDHEN and CDR2 SYDVKM. The CDR3 is 18 residues long. Trimming cost V 5 bases and J 9 bases; bases outside gene matches: 21. The CDR3, as DNA: TGTGCCAGCAGTGGACCACTCGACAGGGGAGGATTGGGCGGTGAGCAGTTCTTC. Protein product: CASSGPLDRGGLGGEQFF.

This chain joins TRBV5-1 and TRBJ2-7; 9 bases are shared with TRBD2. CDR3 length equals 13 residues. J lost 3 bases, V lost 4 bases, and 2 bases had no gene match. Per germline, CDR1 SGHRS and CDR2 YFSETQ. CDR3 region: CASSPSGIYEQYF. The CDR3 DNA reads TGCGCCAGCAGCCCTAGCGGGATCTACGAGCAGTACTTC.

The chain links TRBV19 to TRBJ2-6; D might be TRBD2 (5 bases). CDR3 size: 16 residues. V dropped 1 base and J dropped 3 bases, with 10 bases sitting between them. Per the germline V gene, CDR1 is LNHDA and CDR2 is SQIVND (reference sequence). CDR3 DNA: TGTGCCAGTAGTATAGGAGAGGGTGGTGGGGCCAACGTCCTGACTTTC. Protein sequence: CASSIGEGGGANVLTF.

The V call is TRBV4-1, the J call TRBJ2-7; 7 nucleotides line up with TRBD1. The CDR3 has 17 residues. Germline trimming cut 1 base from V and 0 bases from J; bases unmatched to any gene: 9. CDR1 and CDR2 from the germline V gene are MGHRA and YSYEKL. CDR3 in DNA: TGCGCCAGCAGCCAAGGGCCGGGACAGCCCTACTCCTACGAGCAGTACTTC. It translates to CASSQGPGQPYSYEQYF.

This rearrangement joins TRBV5-6 to TRBJ2-4; the D gene is possibly TRBD1 (6 bases). The V gene lost 9 bases and the J gene lost 0 bases, with 19 bases spanning the gap. In germline, CDR1 is SGHDT, CDR2 YYEEEE. The CDR3 runs 16 residues. The CDR3 spells CATLFRGDLAKNIQYF. CDR3 DNA sequence: TGTGCCACCCTCTTCAGGGGCGATCTAGCCAAAAACATTCAGTACTTC.

This chain joins TRBV6-5 and TRBJ2-3; 7 nucleotides agree with TRBD2. The CDR3 is made up of 16 amino acids. J gave up 4 bases and V 4 bases, and 11 bases lay outside the gene matches. CDR1 MNHEY and CDR2 SVGAGI come from the germline V gene. The CDR3 bases are TGTGCCAGCAGTTCTCCGGCTAGCGGACTTGCAGATACGCAGTATTTT. Protein product: CASSSPASGLADTQYF.

This chain's CDR3 is CSATDYTEAFF. Written as DNA, the CDR3 is TGCAGTGCTACCGACTACACTGAAGCTTTCTTT. This chain links TRBV20-1 with TRBJ1-1; no clear D gene. The CDR3 is 11 residues long. Germline V gene lookup returns CDR1 DFQATT and CDR2 SNEGSKA (reference sequence). V was shortened by 4 bases and J by 3 bases, with 6 bases between the two germline ends.

This sequence joins TRBV5-1 and TRBJ1-1, with a tentative D call TRBD1 (5 bases). The germline V and J ends were trimmed by 2 bases and 1 base, with 9 bases remaining between them. The germline CDR1 and CDR2 sequences are SGHRS and YFSETQ. The CDR3 has 14 residues. Here the CDR3 reads CASSFGHPNTEAFF. DNA for the CDR3: TGCGCCAGCAGCTTTGGACATCCGAACACTGAAGCTTTCTTT. Supplemented by reference TRBV5-1 and TRBJ1-1, the full variable domain reads KAGVTQTPRYLIKTRGQQVTLSCSPISGHRSVSWYQQTPGQGLQFLFEYFSETQRNKGNFPGRFSGRQFSNSRSEMNVSTLELGDSALYLCASSFGHPNTEAFFGQGTRLTVV.

This rearrangement joins TRBV3-1 (or the pseudogene TRBV3-2) to TRBJ1-2; D not certain. V lost 1 base and J 7 bases, leaving 13 bases between the germline ends. Per germline, CDR1 LGHDT and CDR2 YNNKEL (reference sequence). This CDR3 has 14 amino acids. CDR3 amino acids: CASSQASAAGGYTF. Here the CDR3 DNA reads TGTGCCAGCAGCCAAGCTTCTGCCGCGGGTGGCTACACCTTC.

CDR3 DNA sequence: TGTGCCAGCAGCTTTGGGGGCGTCCGGTCAGATACGCAGTATTTT. Translation: CASSFGGVRSDTQYF. The chain employs TRBV11-1 and TRBJ2-3; perhaps TRBD1 as D (6 bases). Germline CDR1 reads SGHAT; CDR2 reads FQDESV (reference sequence). The CDR3 has 15 residues. Trimming removed 3 bases from V and 4 bases from J, with 14 bases in between.

This clone was seen a handful of times. The chain recombines TRBV30 with TRBJ2-7; no reliable D call. V shed 2 bases and J shed 5 bases, with 7 bases lying between them. This CDR3 contains 11 residues. CDR1 GTSNPN and CDR2 SVGIG come from the germline V gene (reference sequence). Here the CDR3 DNA reads TGTGCCTGGAGTAACCTAGACGAGCAGTACTTC. Amino acid sequence: CAWSNLDEQYF.

This chain links TRBV7-6 with TRBJ2-5; D is undetermined. The CDR3 consists of 16 residues. Trimming removed 3 bases from V and 0 bases from J, with 14 bases in between. Germline assignment: CDR1 SGHVS and CDR2 FNYEAQ. The CDR3 DNA is TGTGCCAGCAGCTTGGGCGCAGCCAGCCACCAAGAGACCCAGTACTTC. This translates into CASSLGAASHQETQYF.

This clone was detected once. The chain is built from TRBV7-9 and TRBJ2-4; a possible D gene is TRBD1 (6 bases). V gave up 5 bases and J gave up 0 bases, with 11 bases separating them. The CDR3 is 15 residues long. The germline gives CDR1 SEHNR, CDR2 FQNEAQ (reference sequence). The CDR3 nucleotides are TGTGCCAGCAGCCGGACAGCCCTAGCCAAAAACATTCAGTACTTC. Protein sequence: CASSRTALAKNIQYF.

V gene TRBV4-1 combines with J gene TRBJ1-1; D not certain. Between the trimmed V and J ends, which lost 3 bases and 8 bases, there was a span of 16 bases. The CDR3 is 14 residues long. From germline, CDR1 is MGHRA and CDR2 YSYEKL. CDR3 sequence: CASSQSLVQEEAFF. For the CDR3, the DNA is TGCGCCAGCAGCCAGTCTTTGGTTCAGGAAGAAGCTTTCTTT.

The CDR3 loop reads CASSYSGNTGELFF. The CDR3 coding sequence is TGCGCCAGCAGCTATTCGGGGAACACCGGGGAGCTGTTTTTT. The V call is TRBV5-1, the J call TRBJ2-2; D remains ambiguous. This CDR3 is 14 amino acids long. V was clipped by 3 bases and J by 1 base, with 7 bases between them. The V gene's germline CDR1 is SGHRS and CDR2 YFSETQ.

The V and J genes are TRBV30 and TRBJ2-7, with D maybe TRBD2 (6 bases). The CDR3 runs to 15 residues. Per germline, CDR1 GTSNPN and CDR2 SVGIG (reference sequence). The V gene lost 3 bases and the J gene lost 3 bases, with 18 bases spanning the gap. The CDR3 here is CAWRAPRGGYYEQYF. CDR3 DNA: TGTGCCTGGAGGGCCCCCCGTGGGGGGTACTACGAGCAGTACTTC.

The count of this clone is one. The CDR3 region has the DNA TGTGCCAGCAGCTTACTCAGACCCTCTAGCGGGTATTCCTACAATGAGCAGTTCTTC. Its translation is CASSLLRPSSGYSYNEQFF. The J gene is TRBJ2-1, the V gene TRBV7-9, with 8 bases identical to TRBD2. CDR3 length: 19 residues. J was trimmed by 1 base and V by 2 bases; bases with no gene match: 13. Per germline, CDR1 SEHNR and CDR2 FQNEAQ (reference sequence). The complete variable domain, with remaining parts taken from reference TRBV7-9 and TRBJ2-1, reads DTGVSQNPRHKITKRGQNVTFRCDPISEHNRLYWYRQTLGQGPEFLTYFQNEAQLEKSRLLSDRFSAERPKGSFSTLEIQRTEQGDSAMYLCASSLLRPSSGYSYNEQFFGPGTRLTVL.